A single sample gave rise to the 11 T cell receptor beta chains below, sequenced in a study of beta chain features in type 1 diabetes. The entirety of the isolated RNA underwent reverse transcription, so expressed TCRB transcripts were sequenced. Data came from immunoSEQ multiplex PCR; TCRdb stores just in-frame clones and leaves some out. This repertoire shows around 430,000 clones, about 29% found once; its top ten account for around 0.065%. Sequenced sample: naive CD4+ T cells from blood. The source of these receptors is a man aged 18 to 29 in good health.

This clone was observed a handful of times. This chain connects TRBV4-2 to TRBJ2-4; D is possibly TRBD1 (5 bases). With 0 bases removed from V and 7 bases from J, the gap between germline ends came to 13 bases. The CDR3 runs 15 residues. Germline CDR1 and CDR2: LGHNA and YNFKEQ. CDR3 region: CASSQENTRANIQYF. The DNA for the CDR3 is TGTGCCAGCAGCCAAGAAAACACCAGGGCGAACATTCAGTACTTC.

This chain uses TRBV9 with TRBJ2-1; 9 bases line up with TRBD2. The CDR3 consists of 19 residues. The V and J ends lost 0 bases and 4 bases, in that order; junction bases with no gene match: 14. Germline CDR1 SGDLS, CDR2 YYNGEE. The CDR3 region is CASSVAVPSASGVYNEQFF. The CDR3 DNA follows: TGTGCCAGCAGCGTAGCTGTCCCGTCCGCTAGCGGGGTGTACAATGAGCAGTTCTTC. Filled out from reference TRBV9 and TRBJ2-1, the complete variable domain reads DSGVTQTPKHLITATGQRVTLRCSPRSGDLSVYWYQQSLDQGLQFLIQYYNGEERAKGNILERFSAQQFPDLHSELNLSSLELGDSALYFCASSVAVPSASGVYNEQFFGPGTRLTVL.

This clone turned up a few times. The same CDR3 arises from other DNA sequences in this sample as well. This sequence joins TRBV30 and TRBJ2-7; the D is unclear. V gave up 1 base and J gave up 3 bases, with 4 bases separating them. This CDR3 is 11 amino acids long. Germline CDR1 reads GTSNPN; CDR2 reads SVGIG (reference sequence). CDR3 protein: CAWSGGYEQYF. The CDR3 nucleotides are TGTGCCTGGAGTGGCGGCTACGAGCAGTACTTC. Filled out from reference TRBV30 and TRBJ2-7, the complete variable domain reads SQTIHQWPATLVQPVGSPLSLECTVEGTSNPNLYWYRQAAGRGLQLLFYSVGIGQISSEVPQNLSASRPQDRQFILSSKKLLLSDSGFYLCAWSGGYEQYFGPGTRLTVT.

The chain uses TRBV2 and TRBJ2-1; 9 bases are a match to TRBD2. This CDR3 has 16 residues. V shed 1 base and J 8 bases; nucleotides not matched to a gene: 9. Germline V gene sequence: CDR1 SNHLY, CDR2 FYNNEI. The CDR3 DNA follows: TGTGCCAGCAGTGAAGTAACCCCAGCGGGAGGACATGAGCAGTTCTTC. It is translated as CASSEVTPAGGHEQFF.

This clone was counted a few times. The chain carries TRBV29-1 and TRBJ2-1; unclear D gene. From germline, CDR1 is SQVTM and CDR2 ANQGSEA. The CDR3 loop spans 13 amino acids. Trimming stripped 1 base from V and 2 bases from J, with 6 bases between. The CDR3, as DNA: TGCAGCGTTGAAGCTCAGACCTACAATGAGCAGTTCTTC. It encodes CSVEAQTYNEQFF.

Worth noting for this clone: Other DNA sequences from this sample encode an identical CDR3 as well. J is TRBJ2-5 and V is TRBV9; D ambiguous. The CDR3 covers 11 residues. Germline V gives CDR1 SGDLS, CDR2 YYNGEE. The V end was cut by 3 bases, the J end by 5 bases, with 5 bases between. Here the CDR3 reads CASSGEETQYF. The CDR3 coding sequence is TGTGCCAGCAGCGGAGAGGAGACCCAGTACTTC.

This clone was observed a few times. CDR3 residues: CASSLAAQRGHEQYF. As DNA, the CDR3 is TGCGCCAGCAGCTTGGCCGCGCAGAGAGGGCACGAGCAGTACTTC. V gene TRBV5-1 combines with J gene TRBJ2-7; possibly TRBD2 for D (5 bases). This CDR3 region has 15 residues. Germline-derived CDR1 and CDR2 are SGHRS and YFSETQ. The V and J ends lost 0 bases and 5 bases respectively, with 15 bases between them.

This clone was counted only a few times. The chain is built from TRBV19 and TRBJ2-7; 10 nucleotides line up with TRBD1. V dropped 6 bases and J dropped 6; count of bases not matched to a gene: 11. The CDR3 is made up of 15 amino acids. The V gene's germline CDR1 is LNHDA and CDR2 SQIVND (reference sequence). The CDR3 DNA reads TGTGCCAGTAGCTCCTGGGGGGACAGGGGCCTCGAGCAGTACTTC. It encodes CASSSWGDRGLEQYF.

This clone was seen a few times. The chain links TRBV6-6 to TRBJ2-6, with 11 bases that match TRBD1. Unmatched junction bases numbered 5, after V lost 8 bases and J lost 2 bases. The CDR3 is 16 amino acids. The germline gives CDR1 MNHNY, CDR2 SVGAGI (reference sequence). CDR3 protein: CASERTGGTGANVLTF. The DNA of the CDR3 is TGTGCCAGCGAAAGGACAGGGGGCACTGGGGCCAACGTCCTGACTTTC.

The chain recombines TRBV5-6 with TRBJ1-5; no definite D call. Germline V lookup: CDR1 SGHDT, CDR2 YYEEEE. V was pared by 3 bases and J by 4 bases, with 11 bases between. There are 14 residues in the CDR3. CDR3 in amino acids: CASSSWVANQPQHF. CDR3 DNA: TGTGCCAGCAGCTCCTGGGTCGCTAATCAGCCCCAGCATTTT.

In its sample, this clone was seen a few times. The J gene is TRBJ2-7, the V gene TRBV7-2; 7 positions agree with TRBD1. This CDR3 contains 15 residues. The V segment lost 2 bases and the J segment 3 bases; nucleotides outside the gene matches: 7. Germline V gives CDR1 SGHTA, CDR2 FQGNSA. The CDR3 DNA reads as TGTGCCAGCAGCTTACGAGGGGGCTCACACTACGAGCAGTACTTC. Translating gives CASSLRGGSHYEQYF.